Shown below are 21 T cell receptor beta chains from a single sample sequenced in a study of shared clonotypes between healthy human individuals. Here immunoSEQ multiplex PCR was the method, and the copy in TCRdb shows in-frame clones only, minus some. The sample lists millions of clones, around nine tenths seen once, with roughly 0.15% in the top ten. Specimen: naive CD4+ T cells sorted from blood. Stated subset: CD45RA+ positively selected. Receptor source: a man between 18 and 29 years old in good health.

The V gene is TRBV5-4, the J gene TRBJ2-1; D perhaps matches TRBD2 (5 bases). V was clipped by 0 bases and J by 0 bases, with 16 bases between them. The CDR3 is 18 amino acids. Germline V CDR1 and CDR2: SGHNT, YYREEE (reference sequence). In DNA form, the CDR3 reads TGTGCCAGCAGCTTGGTTGTTGGAGCGGAGAGCTCCTACAATGAGCAGTTCTTC. Its translation: CASSLVVGAESSYNEQFF.

The chain has TRBV18 and TRBJ1-2, with D possibly being TRBD1 (5 bases). Germline loops: CDR1 KGHSH, CDR2 LQKENI. This CDR3 is 15 amino acids long. V shed 3 bases and J shed 0 bases, with 11 bases lying between them. The CDR3 nucleotides are TGTGCCAGCTCACCCCAAACGACAGCTAACTATGGCTACACCTTC. Translating it yields CASSPQTTANYGYTF.

The CDR3 DNA reads as TGTGCCAGCAGCTTAGCCGGGACAGGGGTTCTCGGCGAGCAGTACTTC. It yields the protein CASSLAGTGVLGEQYF. V gene TRBV7-2 combines with J gene TRBJ2-7; 10 bases map to TRBD1. V shed 0 bases, J shed 6 bases, and the junction held 8 bases outside the gene matches. The germline gives CDR1 SGHTA, CDR2 FQGNSA. The CDR3 length is 16 residues.

The chain carries TRBV9 and TRBJ2-3; 8 bases line up with TRBD2. CDR1 is SGDLS, CDR2 YYNGEE, per germline. This CDR3 comprises 16 residues. Trimming cost V 2 bases and J 3 bases; bases outside gene matches: 8. For the CDR3, the DNA is TGTGCCAGCAGCGTCACGGCGGGGGGCCGAACAGATACGCAGTATTTT. It codes for CASSVTAGGRTDTQYF.

The chain couples TRBV11-2 to TRBJ2-1; D call uncertain. CDR3 size: 16 residues. CDR1 and CDR2 (germline): SGHAT, FQNNGV. Trimming took 5 bases from V and 0 from J, leaving 14 bases between them. The CDR3 region is CASSPVAVFSYNEQFF. The CDR3 coding sequence is TGTGCCAGCAGCCCTGTGGCGGTATTCTCCTACAATGAGCAGTTCTTC.

This clone was seen just once. J is TRBJ1-3 and V is TRBV7-2, with D possibly matching TRBD1 (6 bases). The V end was cut by 3 bases, the J end by 8 bases, with 11 bases between. In germline, CDR1 is SGHTA, CDR2 FQGNSA. The CDR3 is made up of 13 amino acids. CDR3 region: CASSLGEGDTIYF. CDR3 nucleotide sequence: TGTGCCAGCAGCTTGGGAGAGGGGGACACCATATATTTT.

About this clone: This sample also contains other DNA sequences that code for the same CDR3. The gene calls are TRBV6-5 and TRBJ2-2, with D uncertain. This CDR3 is built from 12 residues. Trimming shortened V by 5 bases and J by 1 base, and 2 bases separated the two germline ends. The germline CDR1 and CDR2 sequences are MNHEY and SVGAGI. CDR3 loop: CASSRNTGELFF. The CDR3 nucleotides read TGTGCCAGCAGTCGGAACACCGGGGAGCTGTTTTTT.

A single count supports this clone. Other DNA sequences from this sample encode an identical CDR3 as well. This chain links TRBV6-1 with TRBJ1-1, with D hard to call. Looked up from germline, CDR1 is MNHNS and CDR2 is SASEGT. The CDR3 is made up of 11 amino acids. The V end was cut by 2 bases, the J end by 6 bases, with 4 bases between. CDR3 in DNA: TGTGCCAGCAGTGAATCTCCTGAAGCTTTCTTT. Translation: CASSESPEAFF.

The rearrangement links TRBV5-6 to TRBJ1-1, with 11 bases aligning to TRBD1. The CDR3 contains 16 residues. The trim removed 3 bases at V and 1 base at J, leaving 5 bases unmatched. Germline V CDR1 and CDR2: SGHDT, YYEEEE. The CDR3 DNA is TGTGCCAGCAGCTACGGGACAGGGGGAAGGAACACTGAAGCTTTCTTT. This encodes CASSYGTGGRNTEAFF.

Of note for this clone: This CDR3 is also generated by other DNA sequences in the sample. The chain has TRBV9 and TRBJ1-2; D ambiguous. Germline lookup yields CDR1 SGDLS and CDR2 YYNGEE. The length of the CDR3 is 13 residues. V lost 0 bases and J 4 bases, leaving 7 bases between the germline ends. The CDR3 DNA reads as TGTGCCAGCAGCGTAGAGAGCGGCTATGGCTACACCTTC. Protein: CASSVESGYGYTF. The entire variable domain, with the rest obtained from reference TRBV9 and TRBJ1-2, is as follows: DSGVTQTPKHLITATGQRVTLRCSPRSGDLSVYWYQQSLDQGLQFLIQYYNGEERAKGNILERFSAQQFPDLHSELNLSSLELGDSALYFCASSVESGYGYTFGSGTRLTVV.

This chain links TRBV6-5 with TRBJ1-1; 7 bases are shared with TRBD1. The CDR3 consists of 13 residues. Trimming cost V 6 bases and J 7 bases; bases outside gene matches: 8. CDR1 and CDR2 from the germline V gene are MNHEY and SVGAGI. This CDR3 reads CASSNRGSGEAFF. For the CDR3, the DNA is TGTGCCAGCAGCAACAGGGGTTCGGGTGAAGCTTTCTTT.

The V and J genes are TRBV28 and TRBJ1-2; a weak D match, TRBD1 (5 bases). Trimming removed 4 bases from V and 7 bases from J, with 13 bases in between. The germline V gene encodes CDR1 MDHEN and CDR2 SYDVKM. The CDR3 covers 13 residues. CDR3 coding DNA: TGTGCCAGCAGTTACCAGGGTCTTAGTGGCTACACCTTC. Translated, it gives CASSYQGLSGYTF.

This chain connects TRBV14 to TRBJ1-4; possible D gene TRBD1, 5 bases. The CDR3 has 14 residues. Germline CDR1 reads SGHDN; CDR2 reads FVKESK. The V gene lost 3 bases and the J gene lost 8 bases, with 13 bases spanning the gap. In DNA form, the CDR3 reads TGTGCCAGCAGCCAGGTGCAGGGAAAAGAAAAACTGTTTTTT. It codes for CASSQVQGKEKLFF.

V and J are TRBV28 and TRBJ2-5; TRBD1 might be the D (5 bases). Trimming took 3 bases from V and 0 from J, leaving 8 bases between them. Germline values: CDR1 MDHEN, CDR2 SYDVKM. The CDR3 is made up of 14 amino acids. CDR3 loop: CASSLTEYQETQYF. DNA for the CDR3: TGTGCCAGCAGTTTGACAGAGTACCAAGAGACCCAGTACTTC.

This clone was found once. The gene calls are TRBV6-1 and TRBJ1-1, with D unclear. The germline V and J ends were trimmed by 6 bases and 5 bases, with 13 bases remaining between them. The germline gives CDR1 MNHNS, CDR2 SASEGT. The CDR3 extends over 13 amino acids. The DNA of the CDR3 is TGTGCCAGCAGCAGAGGATCCAGAACTGAAGCTTTCTTT. This sequence encodes CASSRGSRTEAFF.

V is TRBV7-2 and J is TRBJ2-7; 7 bases match TRBD1. This CDR3 spans 17 amino acids. V gave up 1 base and J gave up 2 bases; unmatched junction bases: 11. Germline-derived CDR1 and CDR2 are SGHTA and FQGNSA. The CDR3 coding sequence is TGTGCCAGCAGCTTAGAAACCCACAGGGGTATCGCCTACGAGCAGTACTTC. Its translation: CASSLETHRGIAYEQYF.

The chain links TRBV7-2 to TRBJ2-7; D could derive from TRBD1 or TRBD2 (5 bases each). Trimming shortened V by 5 bases and J by 2 bases, and 13 bases separated the two germline ends. The CDR3 runs to 14 residues. The germline CDR1 and CDR2 sequences are SGHTA and FQGNSA. Here the CDR3 DNA reads TGTGCCAGCAGCCGCCAAAGGGGAGCCTACGAGCAGTACTTC. It codes for CASSRQRGAYEQYF.

J is TRBJ2-3 and V is TRBV28; a possible D gene is TRBD1 (7 bases). V was cut by 8 bases and J by 0 bases, with 15 bases left in between. There are 15 residues in the CDR3. CDR1 and CDR2 from the germline V gene are MDHEN and SYDVKM. The CDR3 DNA reads TGTGCCAGCCGCGGAGGGGGCAGAAGCACAGATACGCAGTATTTT. Protein product: CASRGGGRSTDTQYF.

V gene TRBV13 combines with J gene TRBJ1-3; D remains unclear. From germline, CDR1 is PRHDT and CDR2 FYEKMQ (reference sequence). V lost 5 bases and J 7 bases, leaving 15 bases between the germline ends. This CDR3 has 14 amino acids. CDR3 amino acids: CASSPGRVANTIYF. In DNA form, the CDR3 reads TGTGCCAGCAGCCCTGGTCGAGTGGCGAACACCATATATTTT. The whole variable domain, filled in from reference TRBV13 and TRBJ1-3, reads AAGVIQSPRHLIKEKRETATLKCYPIPRHDTVYWYQQGPGQDPQFLISFYEKMQSDKGSIPDRFSAQQFSDYHSELNMSSLELGDSALYFCASSPGRVANTIYFGEGSWLTVV.

V and J are TRBV6-1 and TRBJ1-1; 7 bases line up with TRBD1. There are 16 residues in the CDR3. V was pared by 4 bases and J by 1 base, with 9 bases of the junction left unmatched. Germline CDR1 and CDR2: MNHNS and SASEGT. CDR3 sequence reads: CASSAPAGQQNTEAFF. The CDR3 bases are TGTGCCAGCAGTGCTCCCGCGGGACAGCAGAACACTGAAGCTTTCTTT.

The J gene is TRBJ1-5, the V gene TRBV19; 8 positions agree with TRBD1. CDR1 is LNHDA, CDR2 SQIVND, per germline (reference sequence). The CDR3 totals 16 residues. With V trimmed by 6 bases and J by 2 bases, 9 bases remained unmatched. The CDR3 spells CASSRTGTVGNQPQHF. In DNA form, the CDR3 reads TGTGCCAGTAGCCGGACAGGGACGGTTGGCAATCAGCCCCAGCATTTT.